Listed here are 13 T cell receptor beta chains from one sample, sequenced in a study of molecular identifiers for immune sequencing clone quantification. Via MiXCR, TCRdb re-called the PCR reads, giving one row per CDR3 protein. The sample comprises roughly 320,000 distinct CDR3 sequences, roughly 24% of which are singletons, and about 0.7% rests with the top ten. Material: naive CD8+ T cells from blood, with Jurkat cell RNA spiked in. Subset indicated: FACS-sorted CD8+CD4-CCR7+CD45RA+ naive T cells. These receptors were collected from a human donor in good health. Some libraries in this study had Jurkat cell RNA spiked in.

This clonotype showed up many times. The chain recombines TRBV27 with TRBJ1-1; unclear D gene. From germline, CDR1 is MNHEY and CDR2 SMNVEV (reference sequence). This CDR3 has 16 residues. The V end was cut by 2 bases, the J end by 6 bases, with 19 bases between. CDR3 residues: CASSLGQAPGYSEAFF. In DNA, the CDR3 is TGTGCCAGCAGTTTAGGGCAGGCCCCCGGGTACTCTGAAGCTTTCTTT.

V usage is TRBV27 and J usage is TRBJ2-7; D call uncertain. The CDR3 runs 13 residues. Trimming took 6 bases from V and 0 from J, leaving 9 bases between them. In germline, CDR1 is MNHEY, CDR2 SMNVEV (reference sequence). The CDR3 nucleotides are TGTGCCAGCAGCCCAATAAACTCCTACGAGCAGTACTTC. This sequence encodes CASSPINSYEQYF.

The table lists this clonotype with a few counts. V is TRBV10-3 and J is TRBJ1-2; no definite D call. Germline V gene sequence: CDR1 ENHRY, CDR2 SYGVKD. The CDR3 consists of 11 residues. V lost 7 bases and J lost 1, with 4 bases in between. The CDR3 DNA is TGTGCCATCAAGAATAACTATGGCTACACCTTC. This sequence encodes CAIKNNYGYTF.

This clonotype has more than one count but fewer than ten. The chain uses TRBV6-5 and TRBJ2-1; TRBD2 matches 11 bases. The CDR3 extends over 14 amino acids. Germline loops: CDR1 MNHEY, CDR2 SVGAGI. J was trimmed by 7 bases and V by 7 bases; bases with no gene match: 6. CDR3 amino acids: CASTLAGGGNEQFF. The CDR3 bases are TGTGCCAGCACATTAGCGGGAGGGGGTAATGAGCAGTTCTTC.

This clonotype was observed a few times. The V and J genes are TRBV12-5 and TRBJ2-2; D not certain. The CDR3 length is 16 residues. Trimming pared 0 bases from V and 3 bases from J, leaving 11 bases between. Germline CDR1 and CDR2: LGHNT and FRNRAP. DNA of the CDR3: TGTGCTAGTGGTTTGGTACTACAGTTTGACACCGGGGAGCTGTTTTTT. Protein sequence: CASGLVLQFDTGELFF.

This clonotype turned up a few times. This chain uses TRBV2 with TRBJ1-5, with D tentatively TRBD1 (6 bases). The CDR3 has 18 amino acids. CDR1 SNHLY and CDR2 FYNNEI come from the germline V gene. The ends were cut back, 4 bases at V and 2 bases at J, with 21 bases in the middle. CDR3 amino acids: CASSGEVSGAFGNQPQHF. CDR3 nucleotides: TGTGCCAGCAGTGGGGAGGTATCGGGGGCATTTGGCAATCAGCCCCAGCATTTT.

At least ten counts were recorded for this clonotype. The chain links TRBV29-1 to TRBJ2-7, with 7 bases matching TRBD2. The length of the CDR3 is 13 residues. J gave up 2 bases and V 3 bases, and 4 bases lay outside the gene matches. Germline CDR1 is SQVTM and CDR2 is ANQGSEA. In nucleotides, the CDR3 is TGCAGCGTTGAGGCTAGCGGACCCTACGAGCAGTACTTC. This gives the protein CSVEASGPYEQYF.

This clonotype was seen a few times. The chain is built from TRBV18 and TRBJ2-1, with 9 bases aligning to TRBD2. With 4 bases clipped from V and 0 bases from J, the junction kept 4 bases outside the gene matches. The germline V gene encodes CDR1 KGHSH and CDR2 LQKENI. The CDR3 runs 16 residues. The CDR3 DNA reads as TGTGCCAGCTCACTAGCTAGCGGGACCTCCTACAATGAGCAGTTCTTC. It specifies CASSLASGTSYNEQFF.

The rearrangement links TRBV6-5 to TRBJ2-6; D uncertain. The V and J ends lost 7 bases and 1 base respectively, with 2 bases between them. The CDR3 has 12 residues. In germline, CDR1 is MNHEY, CDR2 SVGAGI. CDR3 sequence reads: CASTSGANVLTF. The CDR3 bases are TGTGCCAGCACTTCTGGGGCCAACGTCCTGACTTTC.

This clonotype has a count of ten or more. The V call is TRBV12-3 or TRBV12-4, the J call TRBJ1-1, with D possibly being TRBD1 (6 bases). The V and J ends lost 3 bases and 0 bases respectively, with 17 bases between them. The CDR3 is made up of 17 amino acids. CDR3 nucleotide sequence: TGTGCCAGCAGTTTTCGTCTACAGGGACCCATGAACACTGAAGCTTTCTTT. Its protein is CASSFRLQGPMNTEAFF.

The chain joins TRBV24-1 to TRBJ2-3; 8 positions agree with TRBD2. V shed 7 bases and J 14 bases; nucleotides not matched to a gene: 7. Germline V lookup: CDR1 KGHDR, CDR2 SFDVKD. CDR3 size: 11 residues. The CDR3 nucleotides are TGTGCCACCAGGGCGGGGGGTCGGGCGTATTTT. It specifies CATRAGGRAYF.

This clonotype was counted at least ten times. The chain employs TRBV7-2 and TRBJ2-3; D is unresolved. V lost 1 base to trimming and J lost 0 bases, with 11 bases between them. This CDR3 is 16 amino acids long. Germline lookup yields CDR1 SGHTA and CDR2 FQGNSA. The CDR3 region is CASSLETTTSTDTQYF. Here the CDR3 DNA reads TGTGCCAGCAGCTTAGAGACAACGACCAGCACAGATACGCAGTATTTT.

Concerning this clonotype: Sequence at one end of the junction differs from germline and may be a read error. CDR3 DNA sequence: TGCAGCGTTGAAGGCCGGGACAGGCCGTACGAGCAGTCCTTC. This encodes CSVEGRDRPYEQSF. The chain couples TRBV29-1 to TRBJ2-7, with 8 bases matching TRBD1. In germline, CDR1 is SQVTM, CDR2 ANQGSEA. The CDR3 loop spans 14 amino acids.